This T cell receptor (beta chain) is drawn from a study of T-cell reconstitution after alpha-beta-depleted transplantation in children (dated by TCRdb to the mid-2010s). Study-level background: Using TCR repertoire profiling, the study followed T-cell immune reconstitution in a quantitative way in children after TCRalphabeta/CD19-depleted allogeneic hematopoietic cell transplantation.

Receptor libraries were prepared by PCR. Instrument used: Illumina HiSeq 2500. TCR library preparation used molecular barcoding, with unique molecular identifiers applied to normalize quantification of the TCRbeta repertoire. The public reads were quality trimmed at Q25 with fastp and then assembled into clones with MiXCR by TCRdb, keeping productive beta chains. Rows with one shared CDR3 protein collapse into an entry with the most common genes and DNA. The sample contains some 300,000 distinct CDR3 sequences, nearly 8% of them found a single time. The top ten clones comprise about 9.1% of the sample. The treatment or condition label, read with the paper, signifies: allogeneic hematopoietic cell transplantation with graft depleted of TCRalphabeta T cells and CD19 B cells. The children who served as transplant recipients had been given grafts of TCRalphabeta/CD19-depleted allogeneic hematopoietic cells.

Note on this clonotype: Its antigen target is currently unknown. No base qualities exist here, and no much larger clone lies one base off it.

The paper as a whole reports these results and caveats: In some patients, high TCRbeta diversity at day 60 was attributed to recipient T cells and intrathymic progenitors that had survived conditioning. About two months after transplant, the apparently early recovery of alphabetaT-cell counts reportedly depended on just several hundred clones that had expanded rapidly and came from non-depleted graft cells. The frequencies of hyperexpanded clones fell over the following months, and after one year, T-cell counts and TCRbeta diversity were mostly attributed to newly produced T cells.

Including cysteine and phenylalanine, the CDR3 has 18 amino acids. The kept DNA is CDR3 alone, 54 bases in frame from the first base. CDR1 and CDR2, per the germline V gene (reference sequence), are DFQATT and SNEGSKA. The sequence links TRBV20-1 to TRBJ2-3, with 7 bases aligning to TRBD2. The TCR originated in a female patient aged 2 to 10 who had a stem cell transplant for Fanconi anemia, so the T cells may come from the graft donor. The starting material was peripheral blood, obtained 360 days after TCRalphabeta/CD19-depleted stem cell transplant. The nucleotide sequence is given as TGCTGCTTCTGGGGCGAGGCTACGGGGGGACGAAGCACAGATACGCAGTATTTT. Translated, this gives CCFWGEATGGRSTDTQYF.